The TCR beta chain described here comes from a study of Ad26.COV2.S vaccination and SARS-CoV-2 variants. The treatment here: 15 to 20 received Ad26.COV2.S at low or high dose, single or two shots; about 5 received placebo; per-sample allocation not given. Day 63 after the first injection of vaccine or placebo was the sampling time. This person who donated was an adult of 18-55 years in Boston. Vaccine was an Ad26 vector expressing Wuhan-strain SARS-CoV-2 spike. About this clone itself: The antigen remains unidentified.

Profiled with immunoSEQ multiplex PCR; TCRdb holds only in-frame clones, not every one. The table records around 450,000 clones, roughly 88% of them present only once. Study-level results: Post-vaccination breadth of spike-specific CD8+ and CD4+ T cell responses was reportedly substantial. Vaccine recipients surpassed placebo recipients in spike-specific TCR breadth.

The input for sequencing was peripheral blood, taken in a trial of Ad26.COV2.S vaccine versus placebo. The receptor comes from a person aged 18-65 years who received the Ad26.COV2.S COVID-19 vaccine or a placebo.

For the CDR3, the DNA is TGCGCCAGCAGCTTCGTAACAGGGGATCTTGTACAAAATGAAAAACTGTTTTTT. Protein product: CASSFVTGDLVQNEKLFF. The chain couples TRBV5-1 to TRBJ1-4, with 7 bases aligning to TRBD1. CDR1 is SGHRS, CDR2 YFSETQ, per germline. V dropped 2 bases and J dropped 5; count of bases not matched to a gene: 15. The CDR3 is made up of 18 amino acids.